These 15 T cell receptor beta chains came from one sample sequenced in a study of cytomegalovirus exposure and HLA in healthy donors. Use of 60 Vbeta and 13 Jbeta primers characterized the PCR. Libraries were prepared by immunoSEQ multiplex PCR; TCRdb keeps only in-frame clonotypes and omits some of them. Its table records about 160,000 clones. Sequencing used PBMCs. These receptors were collected from a man aged 25 to 40 in good health and CMV-seronegative.

The rearrangement links TRBV6-5 to TRBJ2-1; D not resolved. The germline V gene has CDR1 MNHEY and CDR2 SVGAGI. V gave up 6 bases and J gave up 2 bases, with 14 bases separating them. The CDR3 is 15 residues long. CDR3 bases: TGTGCCAGCAGCCGGTCTTTCCTAACCTACAATGAGCAGTTCTTC. Translation: CASSRSFLTYNEQFF.

The chain combines TRBV5-1 with TRBJ1-4; 8 nucleotides agree with TRBD1. The germline V gene encodes CDR1 SGHRS and CDR2 YFSETQ. This CDR3 is 13 amino acids long. The J segment lost 7 bases and the V segment lost 4 bases, leaving 3 bases of the junction unmatched. The CDR3 DNA is TGCGCCAGCAGCCAAGGACAGGGTGAAAAACTGTTTTTT. Translating it yields CASSQGQGEKLFF.

This sequence joins TRBV4-1 and TRBJ2-7; D call uncertain. CDR1 is MGHRA and CDR2 is YSYEKL in the germline V gene. The CDR3 loop spans 15 amino acids. V lost 1 base, J lost 4 bases, and 14 bases lay in between. The CDR3 loop is CASSQAFVREYEQYF. In DNA, the CDR3 is TGCGCCAGCAGCCAAGCATTCGTGCGAGAGTACGAGCAGTACTTC.

This rearrangement joins TRBV5-6 to TRBJ2-1, with 8 bases that match TRBD2. V trimming: 4 bases; J trimming: 2 bases; junction bases outside the gene matches: 8. Germline V CDR1 and CDR2: SGHDT, YYEEEE. The CDR3 extends over 16 amino acids. In DNA, the CDR3 is TGTGCCAGCAGCCCGGGGGTGACTAGCGCCTACAATGAGCAGTTCTTC. Translated: CASSPGVTSAYNEQFF.

The V gene is TRBV10-3, the J gene TRBJ2-2; TRBD1 agrees at 7 bases. Losses at the gene ends were 6 bases for V and 1 base for J; bases not matched to a gene: 8. The CDR3 is made up of 16 amino acids. Germline values: CDR1 ENHRY, CDR2 SYGVKD. In DNA form, the CDR3 reads TGTGCCATCAGGAGCCACCAGGGGGAGAACACCGGGGAGCTGTTTTTT. Its translation is CAIRSHQGENTGELFF.

This chain connects TRBV11-2 to TRBJ1-1; D is possibly TRBD1 (6 bases). Trimming pared 5 bases from V and 5 bases from J, leaving 18 bases between. The CDR3 runs 15 residues. Per the germline V gene, CDR1 is SGHAT and CDR2 is FQNNGV. The CDR3 region has the DNA TGTGCCAGCAGCCCCGTGAGGGGGAAAGAGACTGAAGCTTTCTTT. Its protein product is CASSPVRGKETEAFF.

The rearrangement links TRBV27 to TRBJ2-3, with TRBD2 matching 13 bases. Germline assignment: CDR1 MNHEY and CDR2 SMNVEV (reference sequence). The CDR3 consists of 18 residues. Losses at the gene ends were 5 bases for V and 4 bases for J; bases not matched to a gene: 12. In DNA form, the CDR3 reads TGTGCCAGCAGTCCAATAGGCGGGACTAGCGGGATTCCAGATACGCAGTATTTT. This translates into CASSPIGGTSGIPDTQYF.

The rearrangement links TRBV10-1 to TRBJ2-2, with TRBD2 identical over 9 bases. Germline V gene lookup returns CDR1 WNHNN and CDR2 SYGVQD (reference sequence). The CDR3 extends over 16 amino acids. V shed 4 bases and J 7 bases; nucleotides not matched to a gene: 10. The CDR3 is CASSGGGGRTVGELFF. The DNA of the CDR3 is TGCGCCAGCAGTGGCGGGGGGGGCCGAACTGTCGGGGAGCTGTTTTTT.

V usage is TRBV5-1 and J usage is TRBJ2-7, with TRBD2 as a possible D gene (7 bases). Trimming took 3 bases from V and 3 from J, leaving 13 bases between them. The germline CDR1 and CDR2 sequences are SGHRS and YFSETQ. CDR3 length: 14 residues. For the CDR3, the DNA is TGCGCCAGCAGCTGGGGGGGCAGTTACTACGAGCAGTACTTC. Residues: CASSWGGSYYEQYF. Combining the CDR3 with reference TRBV5-1 and TRBJ2-7 gives the whole variable domain KAGVTQTPRYLIKTRGQQVTLSCSPISGHRSVSWYQQTPGQGLQFLFEYFSETQRNKGNFPGRFSGRQFSNSRSEMNVSTLELGDSALYLCASSWGGSYYEQYFGPGTRLTVT.

J is TRBJ2-5 and V is TRBV27, with TRBD2 matching 8 bases. Judging by the DNA end, TRBJ2-7 fits better; the J call may be wrong. The germline V gene has CDR1 MNHEY and CDR2 SMNVEV (reference sequence). The CDR3 contains 13 residues. This CDR3 is CATSAGAGYEQYF. CDR3 sequence (DNA): TGTGCCACTTCAGCGGGAGCTGGTTACGAGCAGTACTTC.

The rearrangement uses TRBV2 and TRBJ2-1, with 10 bases lining up with TRBD2. Looked up from germline, CDR1 is SNHLY and CDR2 is FYNNEI. V gave up 2 bases and J gave up 6 bases; unmatched junction bases: 4. CDR3 length: 15 residues. The CDR3: CASSESGRDGNEQFF. In DNA form, the CDR3 reads TGTGCCAGCAGTGAAAGCGGGAGGGATGGCAATGAGCAGTTCTTC.

The DNA of the CDR3 is TGTGCCAGTAGTTGGACAGGATCAGGGCAGGATACGCAGTATTTT. Translating it yields CASSWTGSGQDTQYF. J is TRBJ2-3 and V is TRBV19; 7 bases agree with TRBD1. CDR3 length: 15 amino acids. CDR1 LNHDA and CDR2 SQIVND come from the germline V gene (reference sequence). Trimming took 5 bases from V and 6 from J; bases not matched to a gene: 11.

This chain joins TRBV27 and TRBJ2-7; weak D call: TRBD2 (5 bases). Trimming stripped 8 bases from V and 0 bases from J, with 17 bases between. This CDR3 comprises 15 residues. Per germline, CDR1 MNHEY and CDR2 SMNVEV (reference sequence). The CDR3 region has the DNA TGTGCCAGCCGACGGACTTTATACGGCTCCTACGAGCAGTACTTC. It specifies CASRRTLYGSYEQYF.

The chain links TRBV27 to TRBJ1-5; the D is unclear. The CDR3 extends over 18 amino acids. Germline lookup yields CDR1 MNHEY and CDR2 SMNVEV (reference sequence). Deletions cut 5 bases from V and 2 bases from J, with 22 bases between. As DNA, the CDR3 is TGTGCCAGCAGTCCGAGTCTGACCGCAGCGAGAGGCAATCAGCCCCAGCATTTT. Translated, it gives CASSPSLTAARGNQPQHF.

The chain is built from TRBV5-8 and TRBJ1-2, with D possibly matching TRBD1 (6 bases). Trimming pared 4 bases from V and 1 base from J, leaving 11 bases between. Germline values: CDR1 SGHTS, CDR2 YDEGEE. The length of the CDR3 is 14 residues. The CDR3, as DNA: TGTGCCAGCAGCGTACAGGGATTTAACTATGGCTACACCTTC. This sequence encodes CASSVQGFNYGYTF.